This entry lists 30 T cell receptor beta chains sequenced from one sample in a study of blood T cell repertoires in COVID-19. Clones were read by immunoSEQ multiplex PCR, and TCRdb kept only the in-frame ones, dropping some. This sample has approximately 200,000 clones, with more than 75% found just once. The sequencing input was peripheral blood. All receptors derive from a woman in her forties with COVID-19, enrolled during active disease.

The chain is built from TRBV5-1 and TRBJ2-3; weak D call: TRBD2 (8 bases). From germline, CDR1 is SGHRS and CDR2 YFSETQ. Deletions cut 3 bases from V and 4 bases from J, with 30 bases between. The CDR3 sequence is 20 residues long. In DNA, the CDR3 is TGCGCCAGCAGCTCCAGACAGGGTCAAGGAAGCGGGAGTTTCGCAGATACGCAGTATTTT. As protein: CASSSRQGQGSGSFADTQYF. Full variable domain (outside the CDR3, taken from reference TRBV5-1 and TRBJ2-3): KAGVTQTPRYLIKTRGQQVTLSCSPISGHRSVSWYQQTPGQGLQFLFEYFSETQRNKGNFPGRFSGRQFSNSRSEMNVSTLELGDSALYLCASSSRQGQGSGSFADTQYFGPGTRLTVL.

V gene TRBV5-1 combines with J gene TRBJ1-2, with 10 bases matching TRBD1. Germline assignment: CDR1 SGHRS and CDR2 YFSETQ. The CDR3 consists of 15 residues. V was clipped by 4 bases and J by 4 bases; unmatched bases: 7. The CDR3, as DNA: TGCGCCAGCAGCAGAGAACGGGACAGGGGCTATGGCTACACCTTC. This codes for CASSRERDRGYGYTF.

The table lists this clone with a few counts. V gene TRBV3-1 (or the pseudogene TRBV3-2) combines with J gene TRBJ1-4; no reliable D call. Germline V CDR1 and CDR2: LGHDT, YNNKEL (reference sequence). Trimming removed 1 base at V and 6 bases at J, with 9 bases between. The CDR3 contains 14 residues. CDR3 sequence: CASSQVYLYEKLFF. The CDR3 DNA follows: TGTGCCAGCAGCCAAGTCTACCTCTATGAAAAACTGTTTTTT.

The CDR3 coding sequence is TGTGCCAGCAGTTTGGGGACTAGTAGGTACGAGCAGTACTTC. Translated, it gives CASSLGTSRYEQYF. This chain uses TRBV28 with TRBJ2-7; 8 positions match TRBD2. V was pared by 3 bases and J by 4 bases, with 5 bases of the junction left unmatched. CDR3 length equals 14 residues. CDR1 is MDHEN, CDR2 SYDVKM, per germline.

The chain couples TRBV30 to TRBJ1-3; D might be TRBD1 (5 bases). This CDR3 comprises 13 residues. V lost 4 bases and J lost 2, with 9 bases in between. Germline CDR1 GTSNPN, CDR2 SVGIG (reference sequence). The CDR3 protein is CAWTGLAGNTIYF. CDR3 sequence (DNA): TGTGCCTGGACAGGGTTAGCTGGAAACACCATATATTTT.

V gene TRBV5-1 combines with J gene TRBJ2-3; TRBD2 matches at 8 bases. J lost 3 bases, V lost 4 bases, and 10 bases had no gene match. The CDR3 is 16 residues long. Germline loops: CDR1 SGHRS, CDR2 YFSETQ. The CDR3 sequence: CASSLEGREETDTQYF. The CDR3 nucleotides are TGCGCCAGCAGCCTTGAGGGGCGGGAGGAGACAGATACGCAGTATTTT.

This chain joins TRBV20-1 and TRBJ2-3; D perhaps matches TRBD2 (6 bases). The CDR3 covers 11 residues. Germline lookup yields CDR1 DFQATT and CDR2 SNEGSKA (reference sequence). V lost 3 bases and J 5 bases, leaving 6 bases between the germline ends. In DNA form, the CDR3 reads TGCAGTGCTAGGGGACTAGATACGCAGTATTTT. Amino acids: CSARGLDTQYF.

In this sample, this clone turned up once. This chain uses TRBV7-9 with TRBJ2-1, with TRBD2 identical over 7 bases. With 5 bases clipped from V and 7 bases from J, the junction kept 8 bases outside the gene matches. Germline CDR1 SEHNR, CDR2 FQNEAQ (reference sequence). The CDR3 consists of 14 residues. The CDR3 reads CASSPRLAVNEQFF. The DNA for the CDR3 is TGTGCCAGCAGCCCCCGACTAGCAGTTAATGAGCAGTTCTTC.

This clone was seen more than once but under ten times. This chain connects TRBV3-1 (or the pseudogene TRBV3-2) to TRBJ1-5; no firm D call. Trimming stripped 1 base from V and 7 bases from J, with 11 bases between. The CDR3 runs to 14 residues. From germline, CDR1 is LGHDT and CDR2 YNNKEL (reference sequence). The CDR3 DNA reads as TGTGCCAGCAGCCAAGCGGGAACTACCCAGCCCCAGCATTTT. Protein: CASSQAGTTQPQHF.

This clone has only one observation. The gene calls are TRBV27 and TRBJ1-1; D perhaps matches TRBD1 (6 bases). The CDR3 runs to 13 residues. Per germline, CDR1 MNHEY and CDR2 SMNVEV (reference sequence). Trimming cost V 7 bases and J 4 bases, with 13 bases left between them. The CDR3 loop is CASKSGAGTEAFF. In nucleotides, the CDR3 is TGTGCCAGCAAGTCAGGGGCGGGCACTGAAGCTTTCTTT.

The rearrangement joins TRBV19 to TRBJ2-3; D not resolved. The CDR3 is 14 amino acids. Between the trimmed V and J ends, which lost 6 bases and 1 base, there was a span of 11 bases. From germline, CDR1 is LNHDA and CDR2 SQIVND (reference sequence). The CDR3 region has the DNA TGTGCCAGTAGGGCCCCCTCTGGCACAGATACGCAGTATTTT. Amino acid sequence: CASRAPSGTDTQYF.

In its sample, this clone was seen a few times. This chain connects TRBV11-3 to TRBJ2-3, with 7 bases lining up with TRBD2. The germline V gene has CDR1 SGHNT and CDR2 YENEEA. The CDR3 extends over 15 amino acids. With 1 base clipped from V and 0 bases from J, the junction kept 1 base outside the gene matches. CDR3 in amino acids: CASSLAGGSTDTQYF. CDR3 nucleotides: TGTGCCAGCAGCTTAGCGGGGGGTAGCACAGATACGCAGTATTTT.

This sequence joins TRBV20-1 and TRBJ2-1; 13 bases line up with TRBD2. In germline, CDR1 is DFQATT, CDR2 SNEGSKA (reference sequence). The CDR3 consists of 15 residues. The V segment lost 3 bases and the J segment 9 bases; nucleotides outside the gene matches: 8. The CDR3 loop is CSASKGLAGFSEQFF. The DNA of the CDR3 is TGCAGTGCTAGTAAGGGACTAGCGGGATTCAGTGAGCAGTTCTTC.

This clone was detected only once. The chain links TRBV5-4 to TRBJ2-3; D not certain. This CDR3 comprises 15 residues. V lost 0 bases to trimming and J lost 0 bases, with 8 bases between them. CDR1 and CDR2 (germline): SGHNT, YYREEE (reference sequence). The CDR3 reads CASSLELPSTDTQYF. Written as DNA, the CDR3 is TGTGCCAGCAGCTTGGAGCTCCCCAGCACAGATACGCAGTATTTT. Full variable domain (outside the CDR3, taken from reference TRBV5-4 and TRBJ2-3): ETGVTQSPTHLIKTRGQQVTLRCSSQSGHNTVSWYQQALGQGPQFIFQYYREEENGRGNFPPRFSGLQFPNYSSELNVNALELDDSALYLCASSLELPSTDTQYFGPGTRLTVL.

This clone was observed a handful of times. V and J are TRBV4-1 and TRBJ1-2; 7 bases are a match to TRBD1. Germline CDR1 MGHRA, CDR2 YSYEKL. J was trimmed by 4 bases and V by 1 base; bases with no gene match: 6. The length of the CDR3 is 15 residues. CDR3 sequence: CASSQGQGETYGYTF. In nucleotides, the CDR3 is TGCGCCAGCAGCCAAGGGCAGGGGGAAACCTATGGCTACACCTTC.

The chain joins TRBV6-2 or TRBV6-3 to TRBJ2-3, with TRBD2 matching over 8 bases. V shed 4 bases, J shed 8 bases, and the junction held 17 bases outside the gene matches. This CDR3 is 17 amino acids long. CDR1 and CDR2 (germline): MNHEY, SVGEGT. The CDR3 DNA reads TGTGCCAGCAGTTTCATCCTCATTAGCGGGGATGAAGGTACGCAGTATTTT. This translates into CASSFILISGDEGTQYF.

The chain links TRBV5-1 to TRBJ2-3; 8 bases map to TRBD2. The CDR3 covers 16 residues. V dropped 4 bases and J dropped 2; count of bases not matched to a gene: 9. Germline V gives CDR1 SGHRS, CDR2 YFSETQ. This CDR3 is CASSAERGPPTDTQYF. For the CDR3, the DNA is TGCGCCAGCAGCGCAGAGCGGGGGCCCCCCACAGATACGCAGTATTTT.

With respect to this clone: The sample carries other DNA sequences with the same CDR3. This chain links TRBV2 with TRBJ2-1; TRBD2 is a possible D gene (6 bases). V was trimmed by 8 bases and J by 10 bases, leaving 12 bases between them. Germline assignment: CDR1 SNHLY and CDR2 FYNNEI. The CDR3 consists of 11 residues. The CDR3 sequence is CASSGLAEQFF. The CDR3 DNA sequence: TGTGCCAGCTCGGGACTGGCGGAGCAGTTCTTC.

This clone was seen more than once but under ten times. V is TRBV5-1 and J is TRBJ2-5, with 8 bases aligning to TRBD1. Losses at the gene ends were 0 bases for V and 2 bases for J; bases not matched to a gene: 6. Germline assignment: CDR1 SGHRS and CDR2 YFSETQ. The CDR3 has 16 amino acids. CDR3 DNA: TGCGCCAGCAGCTTGGGTATCCACAGGGGGCAAGAGACCCAGTACTTC. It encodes CASSLGIHRGQETQYF.

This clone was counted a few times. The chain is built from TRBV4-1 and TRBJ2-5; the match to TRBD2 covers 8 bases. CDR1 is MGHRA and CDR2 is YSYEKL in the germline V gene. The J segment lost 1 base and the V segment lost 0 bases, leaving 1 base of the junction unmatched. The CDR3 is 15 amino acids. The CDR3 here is CASSQELAAQETQYF. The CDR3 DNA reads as TGCGCCAGCAGCCAAGAACTAGCGGCCCAAGAGACCCAGTACTTC.

The CDR3 bases are TGCGCCAGCAGCCAAGATCCAATCCCGGGACAGAGATATGGCTACACCTTC. Translating it yields CASSQDPIPGQRYGYTF. The genes are TRBV4-3 and TRBJ1-2; TRBD1 matches 7 bases. J gave up 5 bases and V 0 bases, and 12 bases lay outside the gene matches. Germline CDR1 and CDR2: LGHNA and YSLEER. This CDR3 is built from 17 residues.

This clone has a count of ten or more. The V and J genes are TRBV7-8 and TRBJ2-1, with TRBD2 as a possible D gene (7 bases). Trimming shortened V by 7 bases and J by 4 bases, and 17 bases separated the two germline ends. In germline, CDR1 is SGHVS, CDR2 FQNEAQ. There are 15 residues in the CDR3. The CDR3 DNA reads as TGTGCCAGCAATAAAGGGGGGGGCAATTACAATGAGCAGTTCTTC. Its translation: CASNKGGGNYNEQFF.

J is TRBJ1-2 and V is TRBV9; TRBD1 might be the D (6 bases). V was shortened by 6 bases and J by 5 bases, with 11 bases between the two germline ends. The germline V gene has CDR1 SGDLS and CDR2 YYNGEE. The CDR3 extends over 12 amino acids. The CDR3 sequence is CASTGQPYGYTF. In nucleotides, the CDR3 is TGTGCCAGCACTGGACAGCCTTATGGCTACACCTTC.

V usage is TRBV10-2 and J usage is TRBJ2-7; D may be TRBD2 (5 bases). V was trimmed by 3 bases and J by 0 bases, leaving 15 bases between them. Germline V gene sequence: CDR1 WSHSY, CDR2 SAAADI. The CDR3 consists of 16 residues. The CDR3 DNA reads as TGCGCCAGCAGTGATGGAGGATTAATTGACTCCTACGAGCAGTACTTC. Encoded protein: CASSDGGLIDSYEQYF.

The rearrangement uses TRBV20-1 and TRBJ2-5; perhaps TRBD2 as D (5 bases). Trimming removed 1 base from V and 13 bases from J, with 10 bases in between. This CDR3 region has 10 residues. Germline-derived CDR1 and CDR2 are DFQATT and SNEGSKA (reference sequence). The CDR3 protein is CSARAGLLYF. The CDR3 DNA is TGCAGTGCTAGAGCAGGACTTTTGTACTTC.

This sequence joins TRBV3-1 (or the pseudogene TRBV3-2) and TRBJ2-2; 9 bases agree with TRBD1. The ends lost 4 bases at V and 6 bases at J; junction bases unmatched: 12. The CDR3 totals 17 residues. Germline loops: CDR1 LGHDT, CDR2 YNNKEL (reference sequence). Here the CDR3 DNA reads TGTGCCAGCAGCCGTGACACAGGGGGCGCCTCAGCCGGGGAGCTGTTTTTT. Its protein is CASSRDTGGASAGELFF.

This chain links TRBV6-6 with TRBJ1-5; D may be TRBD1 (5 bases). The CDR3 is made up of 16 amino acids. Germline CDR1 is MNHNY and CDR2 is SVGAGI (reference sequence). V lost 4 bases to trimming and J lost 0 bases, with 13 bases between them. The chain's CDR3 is CASSSPGSSSNQPQHF. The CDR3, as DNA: TGTGCCAGCAGTTCCCCAGGGTCAAGTAGCAATCAGCCCCAGCATTTT.

CDR3 DNA sequence: TGCAGCGGGGGACAGCTCTCCTATGGCTACACCTTC. Translating gives CSGGQLSYGYTF. This chain links TRBV29-1 with TRBJ1-2; TRBD1 matches at 7 bases. This CDR3 is built from 12 residues. Germline lookup yields CDR1 SQVTM and CDR2 ANQGSEA. Trimming cost V 7 bases and J 4 bases; bases outside gene matches: 6.

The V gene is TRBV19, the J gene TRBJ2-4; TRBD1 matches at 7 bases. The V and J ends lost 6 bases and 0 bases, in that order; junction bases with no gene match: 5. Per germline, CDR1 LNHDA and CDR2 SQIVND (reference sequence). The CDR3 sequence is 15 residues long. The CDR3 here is CASSTGVLAKNIQYF. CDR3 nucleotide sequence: TGTGCCAGTAGCACAGGGGTTCTAGCCAAAAACATTCAGTACTTC.

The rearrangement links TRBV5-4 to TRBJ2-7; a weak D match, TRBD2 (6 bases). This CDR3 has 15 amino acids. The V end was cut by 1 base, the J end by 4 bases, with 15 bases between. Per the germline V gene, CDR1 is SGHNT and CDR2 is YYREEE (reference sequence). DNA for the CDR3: TGTGCCAGCAGCTTGAGTGAGTCGGGGGTTTACGAGCAGTACTTC. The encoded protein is CASSLSESGVYEQYF.